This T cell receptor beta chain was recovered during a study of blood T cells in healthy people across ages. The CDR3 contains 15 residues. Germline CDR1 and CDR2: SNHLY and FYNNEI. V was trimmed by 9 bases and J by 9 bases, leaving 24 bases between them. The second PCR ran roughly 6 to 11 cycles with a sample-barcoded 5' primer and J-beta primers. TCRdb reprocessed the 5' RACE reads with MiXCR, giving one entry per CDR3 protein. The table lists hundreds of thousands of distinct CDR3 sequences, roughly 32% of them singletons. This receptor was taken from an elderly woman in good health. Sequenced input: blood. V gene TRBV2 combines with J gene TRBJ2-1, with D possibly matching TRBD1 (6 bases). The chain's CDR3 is CARTRSQGLGGEQFF. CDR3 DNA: TGTGCCAGAACAAGGTCACAGGGTCTGGGTGGTGAGCAGTTCTTC.